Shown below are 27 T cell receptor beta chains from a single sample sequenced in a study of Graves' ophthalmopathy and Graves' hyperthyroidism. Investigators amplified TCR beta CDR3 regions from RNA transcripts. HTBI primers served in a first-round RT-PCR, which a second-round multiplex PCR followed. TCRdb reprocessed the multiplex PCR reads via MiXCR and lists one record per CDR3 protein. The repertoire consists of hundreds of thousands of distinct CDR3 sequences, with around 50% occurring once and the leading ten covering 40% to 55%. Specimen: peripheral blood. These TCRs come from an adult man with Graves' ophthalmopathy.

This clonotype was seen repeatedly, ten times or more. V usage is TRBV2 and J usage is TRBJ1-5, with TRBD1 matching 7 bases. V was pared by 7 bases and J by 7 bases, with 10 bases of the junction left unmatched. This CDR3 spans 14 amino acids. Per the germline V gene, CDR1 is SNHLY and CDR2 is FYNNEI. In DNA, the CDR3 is TGTGCCAGCACGCGGGACAGCGTAGGACAGCCCCAGCATTTT. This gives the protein CASTRDSVGQPQHF. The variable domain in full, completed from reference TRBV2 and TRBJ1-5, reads EPEVTQTPSHQVTQMGQEVILRCVPISNHLYFYWYRQILGQKVEFLVSFYNNEISEKSEIFDDQFSVERPDGSNFTLKIRSTKLEDSAMYFCASTRDSVGQPQHFGDGTRLSIL.

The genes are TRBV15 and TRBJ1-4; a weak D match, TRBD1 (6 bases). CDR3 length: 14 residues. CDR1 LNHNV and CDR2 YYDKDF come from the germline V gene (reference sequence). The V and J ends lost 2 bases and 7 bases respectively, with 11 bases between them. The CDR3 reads CATSRQGLGEKLFF. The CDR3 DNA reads TGTGCCACCAGCAGACAGGGGCTGGGTGAAAAACTGTTTTTT.

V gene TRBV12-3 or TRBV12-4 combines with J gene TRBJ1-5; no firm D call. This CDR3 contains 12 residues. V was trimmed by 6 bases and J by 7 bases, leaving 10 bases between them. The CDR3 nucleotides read TGTGCCAGCAGCACGAACAAACAGCCCCAGCATTTT. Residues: CASSTNKQPQHF.

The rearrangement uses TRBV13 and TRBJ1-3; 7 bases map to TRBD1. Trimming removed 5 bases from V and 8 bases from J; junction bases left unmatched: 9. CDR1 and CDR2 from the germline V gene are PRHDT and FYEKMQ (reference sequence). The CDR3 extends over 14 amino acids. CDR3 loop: CASSDRQGADTIYF. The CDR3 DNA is TGTGCCAGCAGCGACCGACAGGGTGCAGACACCATATATTTT.

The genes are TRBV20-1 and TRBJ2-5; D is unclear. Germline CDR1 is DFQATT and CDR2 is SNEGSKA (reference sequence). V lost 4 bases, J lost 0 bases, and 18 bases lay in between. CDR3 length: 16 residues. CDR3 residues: CSANFYLGMYQETQYF. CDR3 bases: TGCAGTGCTAATTTCTATCTGGGGATGTACCAAGAGACCCAGTACTTC.

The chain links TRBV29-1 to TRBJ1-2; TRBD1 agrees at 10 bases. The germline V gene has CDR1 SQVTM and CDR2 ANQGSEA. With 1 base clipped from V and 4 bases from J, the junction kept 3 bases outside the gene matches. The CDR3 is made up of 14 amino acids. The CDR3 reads CSVEGTGGTYGYTF. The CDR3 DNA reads TGCAGCGTTGAAGGGACAGGGGGAACCTATGGCTACACCTTC. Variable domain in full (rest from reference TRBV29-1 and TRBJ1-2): SAVISQKPSRDICQRGTSLTIQCQVDSQVTMMFWYRQQPGQSLTLIATANQGSEATYESGFVIDKFPISRPNLTFSTLTVSNMSPEDSSIYLCSVEGTGGTYGYTFGSGTRLTVV.

CDR3 coding DNA: TGCAGTGCCCGCGGACAGGGGGTCTCTGAAGCTTTCTTT. This codes for CSARGQGVSEAFF. V usage is TRBV29-1 and J usage is TRBJ1-1; 10 bases are a match to TRBD1. CDR3 length equals 13 residues. Germline loops: CDR1 SQVTM, CDR2 ANQGSEA.

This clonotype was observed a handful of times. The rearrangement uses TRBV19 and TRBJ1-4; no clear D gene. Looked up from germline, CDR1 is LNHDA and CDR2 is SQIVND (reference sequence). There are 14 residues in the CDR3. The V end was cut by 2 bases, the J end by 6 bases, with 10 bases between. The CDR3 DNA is TGTGCCAGTAGTATAAACGGTGGGGATGAAAAACTGTTTTTT. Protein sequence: CASSINGGDEKLFF.

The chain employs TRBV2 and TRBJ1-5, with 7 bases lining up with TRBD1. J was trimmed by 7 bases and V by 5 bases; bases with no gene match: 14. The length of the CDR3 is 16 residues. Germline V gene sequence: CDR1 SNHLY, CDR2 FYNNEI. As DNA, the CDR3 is TGTGCCAGCAGTTTCCGACGACAGGGAAAAAGACAGCCCCAGCATTTT. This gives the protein CASSFRRQGKRQPQHF.

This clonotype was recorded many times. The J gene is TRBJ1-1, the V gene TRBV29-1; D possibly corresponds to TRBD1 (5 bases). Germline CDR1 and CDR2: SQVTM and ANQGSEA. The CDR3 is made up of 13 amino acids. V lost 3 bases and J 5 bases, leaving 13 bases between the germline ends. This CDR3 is CSVDGQGGTEAFF. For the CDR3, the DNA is TGCAGCGTTGATGGTCAGGGTGGGACTGAAGCTTTCTTT.

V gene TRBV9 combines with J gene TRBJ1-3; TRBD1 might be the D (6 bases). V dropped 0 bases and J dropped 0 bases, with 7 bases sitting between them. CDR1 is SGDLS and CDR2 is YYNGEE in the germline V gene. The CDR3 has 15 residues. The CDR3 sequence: CASSVEGGSGNTIYF. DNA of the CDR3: TGTGCCAGCAGCGTAGAAGGGGGCTCTGGAAACACCATATATTTT. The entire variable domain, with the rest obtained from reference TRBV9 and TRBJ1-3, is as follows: DSGVTQTPKHLITATGQRVTLRCSPRSGDLSVYWYQQSLDQGLQFLIQYYNGEERAKGNILERFSAQQFPDLHSELNLSSLELGDSALYFCASSVEGGSGNTIYFGEGSWLTVV.

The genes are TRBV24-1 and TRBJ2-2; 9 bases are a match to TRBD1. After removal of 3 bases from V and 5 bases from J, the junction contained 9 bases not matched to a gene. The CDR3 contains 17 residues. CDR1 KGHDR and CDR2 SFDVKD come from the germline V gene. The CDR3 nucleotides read TGTGCCACCAGTGATAACCGTGGACAGGGGAGAACCGGGGAGCTGTTTTTT. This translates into CATSDNRGQGRTGELFF.

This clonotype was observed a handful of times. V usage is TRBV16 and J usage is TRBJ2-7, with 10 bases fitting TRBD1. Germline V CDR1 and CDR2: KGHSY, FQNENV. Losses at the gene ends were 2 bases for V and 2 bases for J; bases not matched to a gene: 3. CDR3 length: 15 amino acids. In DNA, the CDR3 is TGTGCCAGCAGCCAAGGGACAGGGGAGGCCTACGAGCAGTACTTC. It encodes CASSQGTGEAYEQYF.

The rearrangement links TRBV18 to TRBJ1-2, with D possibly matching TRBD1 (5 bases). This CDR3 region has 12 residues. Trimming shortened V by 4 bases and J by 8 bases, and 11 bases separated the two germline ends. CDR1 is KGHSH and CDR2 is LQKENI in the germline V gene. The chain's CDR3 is CASSLRGFGYTF. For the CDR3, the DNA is TGTGCCAGCTCACTGCGGGGGTTCGGCTACACCTTC. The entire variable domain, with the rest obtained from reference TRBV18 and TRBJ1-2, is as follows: NAGVMQNPRHLVRRRGQEARLRCSPMKGHSHVYWYRQLPEEGLKFMVYLQKENIIDESGMPKERFSAEFPKEGPSILRIQQVVRGDSAAYFCASSLRGFGYTFGSGTRLTVV.

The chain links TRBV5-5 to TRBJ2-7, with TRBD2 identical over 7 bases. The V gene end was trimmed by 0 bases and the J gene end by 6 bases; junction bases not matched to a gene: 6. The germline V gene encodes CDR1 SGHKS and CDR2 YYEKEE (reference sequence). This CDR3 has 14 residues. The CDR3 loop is CASSLVAGSREQYF. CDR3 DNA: TGTGCCAGCAGCTTGGTAGCGGGTTCTCGCGAGCAGTACTTC.

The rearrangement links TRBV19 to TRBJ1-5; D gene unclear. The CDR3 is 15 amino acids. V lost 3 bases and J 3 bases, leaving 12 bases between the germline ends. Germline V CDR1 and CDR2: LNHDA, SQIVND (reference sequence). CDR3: CASSIEAANNQPQHF. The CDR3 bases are TGTGCCAGTAGTATTGAGGCAGCTAACAATCAGCCCCAGCATTTT.

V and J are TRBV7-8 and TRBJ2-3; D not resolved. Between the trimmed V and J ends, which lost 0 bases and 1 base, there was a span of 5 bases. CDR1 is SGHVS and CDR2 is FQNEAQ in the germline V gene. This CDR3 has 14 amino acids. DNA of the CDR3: TGTGCCAGCAGCTTAGCGCTGGGCACAGATACGCAGTATTTT. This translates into CASSLALGTDTQYF.

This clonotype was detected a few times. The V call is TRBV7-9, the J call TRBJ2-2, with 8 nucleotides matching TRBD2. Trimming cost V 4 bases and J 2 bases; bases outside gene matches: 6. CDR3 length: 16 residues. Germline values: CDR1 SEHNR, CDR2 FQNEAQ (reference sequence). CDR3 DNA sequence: TGTGCCAGCAGCTCGGGCGCGGGAGGAAACACCGGGGAGCTGTTTTTT. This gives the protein CASSSGAGGNTGELFF.

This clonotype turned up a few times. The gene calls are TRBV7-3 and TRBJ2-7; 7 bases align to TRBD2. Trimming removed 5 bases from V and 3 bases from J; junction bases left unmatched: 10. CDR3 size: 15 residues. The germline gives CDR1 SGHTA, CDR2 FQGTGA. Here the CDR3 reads CASSQTGTKVYEQYF. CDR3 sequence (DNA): TGTGCCAGCAGCCAAACCGGGACTAAGGTCTACGAGCAGTACTTC. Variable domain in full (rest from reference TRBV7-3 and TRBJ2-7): GAGVSQTPSNKVTEKGKYVELRCDPISGHTALYWYRQSLGQGPEFLIYFQGTGAADDSGLPNDRFFAVRPEGSVSTLKIQRTERGDSAVYLCASSQTGTKVYEQYFGPGTRLTVT.

The CDR3 DNA is TGTGCCAGCACCCGGGGGGGGTACCAAGAGACCCAGTACTTC. Its protein is CASTRGGYQETQYF. The chain carries TRBV12-3 or TRBV12-4 and TRBJ2-5, with TRBD2 identical over 8 bases. V lost 7 bases, J lost 0 bases, and 4 bases stayed unmatched. This CDR3 is built from 14 residues.

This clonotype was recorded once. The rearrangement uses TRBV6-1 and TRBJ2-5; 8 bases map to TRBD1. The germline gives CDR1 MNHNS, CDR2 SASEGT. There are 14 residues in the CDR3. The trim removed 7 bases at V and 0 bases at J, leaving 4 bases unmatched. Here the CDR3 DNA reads TGTGCCAGCATACAGGGGGTCAACCAAGAGACCCAGTACTTC. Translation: CASIQGVNQETQYF.

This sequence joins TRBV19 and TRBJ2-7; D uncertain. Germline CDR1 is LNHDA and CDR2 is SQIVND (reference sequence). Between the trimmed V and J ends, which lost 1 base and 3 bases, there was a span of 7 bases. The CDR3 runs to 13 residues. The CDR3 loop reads CASSIALGYEQYF. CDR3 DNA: TGTGCCAGTAGTATAGCGTTGGGCTACGAGCAGTACTTC.

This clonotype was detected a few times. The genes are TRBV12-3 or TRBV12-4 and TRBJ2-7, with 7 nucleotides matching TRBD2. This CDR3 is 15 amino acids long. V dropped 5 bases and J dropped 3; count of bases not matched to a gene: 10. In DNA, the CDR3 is TGTGCCAGCAGTCCCTTGGGGGAGGGCGGCTACGAGCAGTACTTC. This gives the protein CASSPLGEGGYEQYF.

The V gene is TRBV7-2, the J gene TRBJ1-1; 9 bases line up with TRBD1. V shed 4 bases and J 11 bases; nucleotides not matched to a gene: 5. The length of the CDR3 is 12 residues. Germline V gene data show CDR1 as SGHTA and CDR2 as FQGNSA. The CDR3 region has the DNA TGTGCCAGCAGCTCATACAGGGGGCTGGCTTTCTTT. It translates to CASSSYRGLAFF.

The CDR3 nucleotides read TGTGCCAGCAGTTCCTACCGGGTAGGGGGCTACACCTTC. Amino acid sequence: CASSSYRVGGYTF. The chain couples TRBV7-9 to TRBJ1-2; D call uncertain. CDR3 length equals 13 residues. Trimming left V 6 bases short and J 8 bases short, with 16 bases between. Germline-derived CDR1 and CDR2 are SEHNR and FQNEAQ (reference sequence).

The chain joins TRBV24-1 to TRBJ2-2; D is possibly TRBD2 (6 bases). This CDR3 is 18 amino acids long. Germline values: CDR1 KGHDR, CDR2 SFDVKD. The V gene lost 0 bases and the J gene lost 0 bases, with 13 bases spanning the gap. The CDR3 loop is CATSDLRTAGPNTGELFF. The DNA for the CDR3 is TGTGCCACCAGTGATTTGAGGACCGCGGGGCCGAACACCGGGGAGCTGTTTTTT.

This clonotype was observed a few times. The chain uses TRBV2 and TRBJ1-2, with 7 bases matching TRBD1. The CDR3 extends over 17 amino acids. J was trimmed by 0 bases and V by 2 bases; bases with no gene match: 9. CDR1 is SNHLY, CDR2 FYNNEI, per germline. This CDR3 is CASSENRGRASNYGYTF. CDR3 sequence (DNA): TGTGCCAGCAGTGAAAACAGGGGACGCGCTTCTAACTATGGCTACACCTTC. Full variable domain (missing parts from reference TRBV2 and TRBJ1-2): EPEVTQTPSHQVTQMGQEVILRCVPISNHLYFYWYRQILGQKVEFLVSFYNNEISEKSEIFDDQFSVERPDGSNFTLKIRSTKLEDSAMYFCASSENRGRASNYGYTFGSGTRLTVV.